The rows below give T cell receptor beta chains drawn from one sample of a study of T cells after yellow fever vaccination. TCRdb processed the 5' RACE reads anew with MiXCR; each CDR3 protein has one entry. The sample comprises 120,000 or so distinct CDR3 sequences, under 9% of which are singletons, and 30% to 40% rests with the top ten. Sequences were derived from CD8+ T cells sorted from PBMCs, sampled on the day of the yellow fever booster vaccination. These receptors were obtained from a man aged 18 to 29 who received the YFV17D yellow fever vaccine. The CDR3 runs from the conserved cysteine through the conserved F or W. Each record gives: D gene, J gene, V gene, clone size, CDR3 protein, CDR3 DNA. A D gene is named only where the DNA matches it firmly. Clone size is given for some rows only: seen once, a few or many times, or a class if the clone is expanded.

NA | TRBJ1-5 | TRBV30 | NA | CAWSWGEGQPQHF | TGTGCCTGGAGTTGGGGGGAAGGTCAGCCCCAGCATTTT
NA | TRBJ1-5 | TRBV9 | NA | CASSRGGGKPQHF | TGTGCCAGCAGCCGAGGGGGTGGGAAGCCCCAGCATTTT
TRBD1 | TRBJ2-1 | TRBV3-1 | NA | CASRFTGDLTNEQFF | TGTGCCAGCAGATTTACAGGGGATCTGACCAATGAGCAGTTCTTC
NA | TRBJ2-4 | TRBV21-1 | many | CASSKAGGPKNIQYF | TGTGCCAGCAGCAAGGCAGGGGGTCCCAAAAACATTCAGTACTTC
NA | TRBJ1-1 | TRBV27 | NA | CASSFQSWGTEAFF | TGTGCCAGCAGTTTTCAGTCTTGGGGCACTGAAGCTTTCTTT
NA | TRBJ1-2 | TRBV12-3/TRBV12-4 | NA | CASSLLRGVGYGYTF | TGTGCCAGCAGTTTATTGCGGGGAGTAGGCTATGGCTACACCTTC
NA | TRBJ1-2 | TRBV4-1 | few | CASSQEPGPYGYTF | TGCGCCAGCAGCCAAGAGCCAGGACCCTATGGCTACACCTTC
TRBD1 | TRBJ1-1 | TRBV7-2 | NA | CASSLGQGALNTEAFF | TGTGCCAGCAGCCTCGGACAGGGGGCGTTGAACACTGAAGCTTTCTTT
TRBD1 | TRBJ2-1 | TRBV28 | medium-sized | CASSPPRDSHNNEQFF | TGTGCCAGCAGTCCGCCTCGGGACAGCCACAACAATGAGCAGTTCTTC
TRBD2 | TRBJ2-1 | TRBV4-3 | many | CASSPGTSSYNEQFF | TGCGCCAGCAGCCCCGGGACTAGCTCCTACAATGAGCAGTTCTTC
TRBD1 | TRBJ1-1 | TRBV5-1 | many | CASRSGTGPLANTEAFF | TGCGCCAGCAGGTCCGGGACAGGGCCGTTGGCGAACACTGAAGCTTTCTTT
NA | TRBJ2-2 | TRBV27 | few | CASSLWGVTGELFF | TGTGCCAGCAGTTTATGGGGGGTCACCGGGGAGCTGTTTTTT
NA | TRBJ1-2 | TRBV20-1 | few | CSAPEGPGPDYGYTF | TGCAGTGCTCCCGAGGGCCCAGGTCCGGACTATGGCTACACCTTC
TRBD1 | TRBJ1-2 | TRBV5-6 | few | CASSLRTGFAMHYGYTF | TGTGCCAGCAGCCTCAGGACAGGGTTTGCTATGCACTATGGCTACACCTTC
TRBD2 | TRBJ2-1 | TRBV4-3 | many | CASSLQASGGSYNEQFF | TGCGCCAGCAGCCTCCAGGCTAGCGGAGGCTCCTACAATGAGCAGTTCTTC
TRBD2 | TRBJ2-5 | TRBV3-1 | few | CASSQASGVEETQYF | TGTGCCAGCAGCCAAGCCAGCGGGGTGGAAGAGACCCAGTACTTC
TRBD1 | TRBJ2-7 | TRBV6-5 | many | CASSYSYGYRGPYEQYF | TGTGCCAGCAGTTACTCGTACGGCTACAGGGGACCATACGAGCAGTACTTC
TRBD1 | TRBJ1-1 | TRBV4-1 | few | CASSIRGRPFEAFF | TGCGCCAGCAGCATTAGGGGGCGGCCTTTTGAAGCTTTCTTT
NA | TRBJ1-3 | TRBV20-1 | NA | CSASLRVSGNTIYF | TGCAGTGCTAGTCTCAGGGTCTCTGGAAACACCATATATTTT
TRBD1 | TRBJ2-7 | TRBV5-1 | many | CASSPGQRVEQYF | TGCGCCAGCAGCCCGGGACAGAGGGTCGAGCAGTACTTC
NA | TRBJ2-2 | TRBV28 | many | CASSFSSLVNTGELFF | TGTGCCAGCAGTTTTTCTAGCTTGGTTAACACCGGGGAGCTGTTTTTT
NA | TRBJ2-7 | TRBV12-3/TRBV12-4 | NA | CASSPDLGHEAYEQYF | TGTGCCAGCAGTCCCGATCTAGGACACGAGGCGTACGAGCAGTACTTC
NA | TRBJ1-2 | TRBV4-3 | many | CASSQAGDAVTYYGYTF | TGCGCCAGCAGCCAAGCTGGGGACGCGGTTACTTACTATGGCTACACCTTC
NA | TRBJ2-3 | TRBV11-2 | few | CASSRHGSPGGTDTQYF | TGTGCCAGCAGCCGACATGGGTCCCCTGGCGGGACAGATACGCAGTATTTT
NA | TRBJ1-1 | TRBV12-3/TRBV12-4 | many | CASSTTDTNTEAFF | TGTGCCAGCAGTACTACAGATACTAACACTGAAGCTTTCTTT
NA | TRBJ2-1 | TRBV15 | NA | CATSSRVYNEQFF | TGTGCCACCAGCTCCAGGGTTTACAATGAGCAGTTCTTC
TRBD2 | TRBJ2-5 | TRBV25-1 | few | CASRERTSGFQETQYF | TGTGCCAGCAGAGAAAGGACTAGCGGGTTCCAAGAGACCCAGTACTTC
NA | TRBJ2-7 | TRBV7-6 | many | CASSLGSGGLYEQYF | TGTGCCAGCAGCTTAGGTAGTGGTGGTCTGTACGAGCAGTACTTC
NA | TRBJ1-6 | TRBV7-2 | NA | CASSLTGLGSPLHF | TGTGCCAGCAGCTTAACAGGGCTGGGTTCACCCCTCCACTTT
NA | TRBJ2-3 | TRBV7-9 | few | CASSLLDRRADTQYF | TGTGCCAGCAGCCTTCTGGACAGGAGGGCAGATACGCAGTATTTT
NA | TRBJ2-1 | TRBV6-5 | NA | CASSWGRGLNEQFF | TGTGCCAGCAGTTGGGGGAGAGGCTTAAATGAGCAGTTCTTC
TRBD2 | TRBJ2-5 | TRBV11-1 | NA | CASSPGGASETQYF | TGTGCCAGCAGCCCGGGGGGGGCATCGGAGACCCAGTACTTC
NA | TRBJ2-7 | TRBV4-1 | NA | CASSGIGEQYF | TGCGCCAGCAGCGGTATCGGCGAGCAGTACTTC
TRBD2 | TRBJ2-3 | TRBV9 | NA | CASSVGQSSGGTDTQYF | TGTGCCAGCAGCGTAGGTCAGTCTAGCGGGGGCACAGATACGCAGTATTTT
NA | TRBJ1-2 | TRBV4-3 | NA | CASSQGRVTNYGYTF | TGCGCCAGCAGCCAGGGGAGGGTGACCAACTATGGCTACACCTTC
NA | TRBJ1-5 | TRBV5-5 | NA | CASSFGANQPQHF | TGTGCCAGCAGCTTTGGGGCCAATCAGCCCCAGCATTTT
NA | TRBJ2-1 | TRBV11-2 | few | CASSSPGAGNEQFF | TGTGCCAGCAGCTCGCCGGGGGCTGGGAATGAGCAGTTCTTC
NA | TRBJ1-1 | TRBV6-5 | NA | CASSYGGGYTEAFF | TGTGCCAGCAGTTATGGGGGTGGATACACTGAAGCTTTCTTT
NA | TRBJ2-1 | TRBV4-3 | NA | CASSQELQQIYYEQFF | TGCGCCAGCAGCCAAGAATTGCAGCAGATATACTATGAGCAGTTCTTC
NA | TRBJ2-5 | TRBV11-2 | NA | CASSFSAPQAPEMYQETQYF | TGTGCCAGCAGCTTTTCCGCCCCGCAGGCCCCAGAGATGTACCAAGAGACCCAGTACTTC
NA | TRBJ2-3 | TRBV7-9 | NA | CASSQHNTDTQYF | TGTGCCAGCAGCCAACACAACACAGATACGCAGTATTTT